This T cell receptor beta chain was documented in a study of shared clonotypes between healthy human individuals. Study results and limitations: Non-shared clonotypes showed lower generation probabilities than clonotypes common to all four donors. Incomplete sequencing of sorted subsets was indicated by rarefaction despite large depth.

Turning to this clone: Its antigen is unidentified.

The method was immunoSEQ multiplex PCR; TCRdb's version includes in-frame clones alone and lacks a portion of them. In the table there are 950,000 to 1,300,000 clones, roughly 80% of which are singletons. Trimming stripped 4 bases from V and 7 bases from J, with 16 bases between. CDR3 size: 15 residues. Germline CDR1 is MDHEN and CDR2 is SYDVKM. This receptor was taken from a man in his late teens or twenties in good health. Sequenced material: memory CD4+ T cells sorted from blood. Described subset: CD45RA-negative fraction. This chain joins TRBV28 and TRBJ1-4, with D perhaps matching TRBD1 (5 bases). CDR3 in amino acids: CASSSSGRGFEKLFF. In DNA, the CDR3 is TGTGCCAGCAGTTCCTCGGGACGGGGGTTTGAAAAACTGTTTTTT. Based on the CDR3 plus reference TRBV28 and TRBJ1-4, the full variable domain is DVKVTQSSRYLVKRTGEKVFLECVQDMDHENMFWYRQDPGLGLRLIYFSYDVKMKEKGDIPEGYSVSREKKERFSLILESASTNQTSMYLCASSSSGRGFEKLFFGSGTQLSVL.